This T cell receptor (beta chain) was documented in a study of shared clonotypes between healthy human individuals. Per germline, CDR1 SEHNR and CDR2 FQNEAQ (reference sequence). V dropped 5 bases and J dropped 0 bases, with 10 bases sitting between them. This CDR3 is 15 amino acids long. Positively selected for CCR7, the CD45RO-negative cells used as naive CD8 cells excluded terminally differentiated effector memory CD45RA+ cells. Each replicate PCR on the sorted subsets used roughly 210 ng DNA (around 30,000 T cell genomes). Clones were read by immunoSEQ multiplex PCR, and TCRdb kept only the in-frame ones, dropping some. The data hold just over 2,000,000 clones, with about 95% observed a single time.

The sample was naive CD8+ T cells sorted from blood. This receptor was taken from a man in his late teens or twenties in good health. The chain recombines TRBV7-9 with TRBJ1-4; D is uncertain. In nucleotides, the CDR3 is TGTGCCAGCAGCGGAGAGGGAGCAACTAATGAAAAACTGTTTTTT. Encoded protein: CASSGEGATNEKLFF.